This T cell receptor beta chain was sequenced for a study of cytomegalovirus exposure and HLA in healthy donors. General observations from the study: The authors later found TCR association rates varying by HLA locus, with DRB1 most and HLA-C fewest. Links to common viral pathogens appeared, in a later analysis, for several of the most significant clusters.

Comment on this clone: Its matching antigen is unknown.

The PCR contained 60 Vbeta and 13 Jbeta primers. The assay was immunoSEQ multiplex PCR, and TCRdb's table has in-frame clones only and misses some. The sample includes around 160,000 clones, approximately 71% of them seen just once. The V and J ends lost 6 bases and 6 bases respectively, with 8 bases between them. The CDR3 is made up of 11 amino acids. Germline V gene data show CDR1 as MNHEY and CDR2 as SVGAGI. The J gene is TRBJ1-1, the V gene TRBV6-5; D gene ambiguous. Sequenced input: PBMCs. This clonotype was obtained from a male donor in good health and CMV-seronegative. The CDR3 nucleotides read TGTGCCAGCAGATCCACAGCTGAAGCTTTCTTT. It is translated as CASRSTAEAFF.